This is a list of T cell receptor beta chains from one sample in a study of blood T cell repertoires in COVID-19. Sequencing used immunoSEQ multiplex PCR; TCRdb keeps in-frame clones, though not all of them. Of 220,000 or so clones in the sample, 65% to 85% were seen once. What was sequenced was peripheral blood. The origin of the receptors is a woman in her twenties or thirties who had recovered from COVID-19. CDR3s include the opening cysteine and the closing phenylalanine or tryptophan. A D gene is named only where the DNA matches it firmly. Size is stated for part of the rows, as once, few or many counts, or as a class when the clone is expanded.

TRBJ2-7,TRBD1,TRBV11-2,once,TGTGCCAGCAGCATGGACAGGGGAAACGAGCAGTACTTC,CASSMDRGNEQYF
TRBJ1-1,.,TRBV7-2,.,TGTGCCAGCAGCTTAGGACAGAACACTGAAGCTTTCTTT,CASSLGQNTEAFF
TRBJ1-1,TRBD1,TRBV3-1/TRBV3-2,.,TGTGCCAGCAGCCTGACAGGGGCCCTCACTGAAGCTTTCTTT,CASSLTGALTEAFF
TRBJ1-1,.,TRBV10-3,.,TGTGCCACCTCTATGAACACTGAAGCTTTCTTT,CATSMNTEAFF
TRBJ1-1,TRBD1,TRBV5-1,.,TGCGCCAGCAGCTGGCCGGGACAGATTTTGAACACTGAAGCTTTCTTT,CASSWPGQILNTEAFF
TRBJ1-1,.,TRBV29-1,few,TGCAGCGTGCCGAGTGACAGAGTCCGGAATGCTTTCTTT,CSVPSDRVRNAFF
TRBJ1-2,.,TRBV5-1,.,TGCGCCAGCAGCTTGCGGCAGGGCAATGGCTACACCTTC,CASSLRQGNGYTF
TRBJ2-7,TRBD2,TRBV7-9,.,TGTGCCAGCAGCCCCACGGCGGGAGTCGGGTACGAGCAGTACTTC,CASSPTAGVGYEQYF
TRBJ2-1,TRBD2,TRBV19,.,TGTGCCAGTAGTATAGAGGGTAGCGGGAGGAATGAGCAGTTCTTC,CASSIEGSGRNEQFF
TRBJ1-5,TRBD1,TRBV28,.,TGTGCCAGCAGGTTACAGGGGGTTGGCAATCAGCCCCAGCATTTT,CASRLQGVGNQPQHF
TRBJ2-3,TRBD2,TRBV4-2,.,TGTGCCAGCAGCCAACTTACTCCTGGACTAGCGGGTAGCACAGATACGCAGTATTTT,CASSQLTPGLAGSTDTQYF
TRBJ1-5,.,TRBV5-1,once,TGCGCCAGCAGCTTGGGAGACTTTAGCAATCAGCCCCAGCATTTT,CASSLGDFSNQPQHF
TRBJ2-1,.,TRBV9,once,TGTGCCAGCAGCGTAGAGGGGCACAGGGATGAGCAGTTCTTC,CASSVEGHRDEQFF
TRBJ1-6,.,TRBV27,.,TGTGCCAGCACCCTTAACGGGGGGCCCCTCCACTTT,CASTLNGGPLHF
TRBJ1-5,.,TRBV15,.,TGTGCCACCAGCAGTGGCAACAGGGTCGGGCAGCCCCAGCATTTT,CATSSGNRVGQPQHF
TRBJ1-4,TRBD1,TRBV11-2,.,TGTGCCAGCAGCCCTTGGGACAGTCCCAATGAAAAACTGTTTTTT,CASSPWDSPNEKLFF
TRBJ1-4,TRBD1,TRBV19,.,TGTGCCAGTAGTATTGAGACAGGGGCCAGAAAACTGTTTTTT,CASSIETGARKLFF
TRBJ1-6,TRBD1,TRBV27,.,TGTGCCAGCAGTCCTTGGACAGGGCAGAGCTCCTATAATTCACCCCTCCACTTT,CASSPWTGQSSYNSPLHF
TRBJ1-5,.,TRBV5-1,.,TGCGCCAGCAGCTGGGGGCCAGGGCTCGATCAGCCCCAGCATTTT,CASSWGPGLDQPQHF
TRBJ2-1,.,TRBV6-5,.,TGTGCCAGCAGCCAAGGACTAAGGAATGAGCAGTTCTTC,CASSQGLRNEQFF
TRBJ2-2,.,TRBV19,.,TGTGCCAGTAGTATATTGGGCCGGGGACAGAACACCGGGGAGCTGTTTTTT,CASSILGRGQNTGELFF
TRBJ2-3,TRBD1,TRBV29-1,few,TGCAGCGTTGATAAATGGACAGGGGGAAGGAGGGATACGCAGTATTTT,CSVDKWTGGRRDTQYF
TRBJ2-7,.,TRBV9,.,TGTGCCAGCAGCGCGGGACCGGAGGGGCTCTACGAGCAGTACTTC,CASSAGPEGLYEQYF
TRBJ2-1,TRBD2,TRBV4-2,.,TGTGCCAGCAGCCAAGGGGGCGGGGGAAGTGTCGAGCAGTTCTTC,CASSQGGGGSVEQFF
TRBJ1-1,.,TRBV24-1,.,TGTGCCACCAGTGATTTGAAGGGGACTGAAGCTTTCTTT,CATSDLKGTEAFF
TRBJ1-6,TRBD1,TRBV11-2,.,TGTGCCAGCAGCCCACAGGGACAGGGGCAGTCACCCCTCCACTTT,CASSPQGQGQSPLHF
TRBJ2-7,TRBD2,TRBV7-9,.,TGTGCCAGCAGCCCTATAGCGGGAGGGGGCCACGAGCAGTACTTC,CASSPIAGGGHEQYF
TRBJ2-2,.,TRBV5-4,.,TGTGCCAGCAGCCCCGGGACTCCGAACACCGGGGAGCTGTTTTTT,CASSPGTPNTGELFF
TRBJ2-7,.,TRBV11-2,.,TGTGCCAGCAGCCCCCTACAGAGCTCCTACGAGCAGTACTTC,CASSPLQSSYEQYF
TRBJ2-3,TRBD2,TRBV28,.,TGTGCCAGCTCTTCGGGGACTAGCGGGAGCCATAGCACAGATACGCAGTATTTT,CASSSGTSGSHSTDTQYF
TRBJ2-1,TRBD2,TRBV15,.,TGTGCCACCAGCGGACGGACTAGCGGGAGGCGCGCCTACAATGAGCAGTTCTTC,CATSGRTSGRRAYNEQFF
TRBJ2-3,TRBD1,TRBV30,once,TGTGCCTGGGGACAGGTTGGAGATACGCAGTATTTT,CAWGQVGDTQYF
TRBJ2-3,.,TRBV25-1,.,TGTGCCAGCAGTGACCCCTCTATGACAGATACGCAGTATTTT,CASSDPSMTDTQYF
TRBJ1-6,.,TRBV18,.,TGTGCCAGCACAAGACAGGACTCCTATAATTCACCCCTCCACTTT,CASTRQDSYNSPLHF
TRBJ1-1,TRBD1,TRBV5-1,.,TGCGCCAGCAGCTTGGGGACAGGGCGTACTGAAGCTTTCTTT,CASSLGTGRTEAFF
TRBJ2-7,.,TRBV9,.,TGTGCCAGCAGCGACGATGCGAGGGACTCCTACGAGCAGTACTTC,CASSDDARDSYEQYF
TRBJ2-5,TRBD2,TRBV6-6,.,TGTGCCAGCAGTTCACTAGCGGGAGGGCCTTATGAGACCCAGTACTTC,CASSSLAGGPYETQYF
TRBJ2-5,TRBD1,TRBV11-2,.,TGTGCCAGCAGCACTACACAGGGGAACCAAGAGACCCAGTACTTC,CASSTTQGNQETQYF
TRBJ1-3,TRBD1,TRBV7-8,.,TGTGCCAGCAGCTTAGGAGGCGGCAGGGGGTCTGGAAACACCATATATTTT,CASSLGGGRGSGNTIYF
TRBJ2-7,.,TRBV30,.,TGTGCCTGGAGTGTACAGGGAGACTCCTACGAGCAGTACTTC,CAWSVQGDSYEQYF
TRBJ2-7,TRBD2,TRBV6-1,few,TGTGCCAGCAGTGAGTGGACTAGCGGGAGCTCCTACGAGCAGTACTTC,CASSEWTSGSSYEQYF
TRBJ2-3,TRBD2,TRBV7-9,.,TGTGCCAGCAGCTTGGGGGGGGACACAGATACGCAGTATTTT,CASSLGGDTDTQYF
TRBJ2-2,.,TRBV27,many,TGTGCCAGCAGTCCCCCCGGGTACGGGGAGCTGTTTTTT,CASSPPGYGELFF
TRBJ2-3,TRBD2,TRBV4-1,.,TGCGCCAGCAGCTGGACTAGCGGAAGCACAGATACGCAGTATTTT,CASSWTSGSTDTQYF
TRBJ1-4,TRBD1,TRBV3-1/TRBV3-2,once,TGTGCCAGCAGCCAAGTAACAGGGGGGGGTGAAAAACTGTTTTTT,CASSQVTGGGEKLFF
TRBJ2-1,TRBD2,TRBV19,.,TGTGCCAGTAGTGTGGGGACTAGGGCCGGGACCTACAATGAGCAGTTCTTC,CASSVGTRAGTYNEQFF
TRBJ2-1,TRBD1,TRBV7-3,.,TGTGCCAGCAGCCCCGACAGGGCGTCCTACAATGAGCAGTTCTTC,CASSPDRASYNEQFF
TRBJ2-3,TRBD2,TRBV23-1,.,TGCGCCAGCAGTCAAGCGAAGCGGGAGGGTGGCACAGATACGCAGTATTTT,CASSQAKREGGTDTQYF
TRBJ1-2,.,TRBV5-4,many,TGTGCCAGCAGCTTGAAGGGACTCTTAAACTATGGCTACACCTTC,CASSLKGLLNYGYTF
TRBJ2-3,TRBD2,TRBV28,.,TGTGCCAGCAGTTTGTCCCTTAGCGGGAGGGAGATTCTCACAGATACGCAGTATTTT,CASSLSLSGREILTDTQYF